This passage covers 14 T cell receptor beta chains from one sample sequenced in a study of CD8 T cells in ankylosing spondylitis. TCRdb fed the 5' RACE reads into MiXCR, producing one record per CDR3 protein. The sample has 500,000 to 550,000 distinct CDR3 sequences; roughly 13% are singletons. Study-wide results and limits: Characteristic, it appeared, of ankylosing spondylitis blood was a TCR beta motif of roughly eight highly homologous variants.

For these TCRs, the target antigens are not known. Sequenced: blood, either unsorted or a sorted T cell fraction (not recorded which). The source of these receptors is a male donor with ankylosing spondylitis.

This chain joins TRBV20-1 and TRBJ2-7, with 7 positions matching TRBD1. Germline assignment: CDR1 DFQATT and CDR2 SNEGSKA (reference sequence). The CDR3 spans 15 residues. V lost 4 bases and J lost 2; bases outside the gene matches: 11. CDR3 in amino acids: CSAMRSDRAAYEQYF. In nucleotides, the CDR3 is TGCAGTGCTATGAGATCAGACAGGGCCGCCTACGAGCAGTACTTC.

This chain joins TRBV6-1 and TRBJ2-1, with TRBD2 matching over 12 bases. CDR1 is MNHNS and CDR2 is SASEGT in the germline V gene. This CDR3 is 15 amino acids long. The V and J ends lost 9 bases and 3 bases, in that order; junction bases with no gene match: 6. The CDR3 DNA reads TGTGCCAGTCTAGCGGGAGGGAGCATCTACAATGAGCAGTTCTTC. This encodes CASLAGGSIYNEQFF.

V is TRBV7-2 and J is TRBJ2-1, with 14 nucleotides matching TRBD2. This CDR3 is 16 amino acids long. CDR1 and CDR2 (germline): SGHTA, FQGNSA. J gave up 9 bases and V 5 bases, and 9 bases lay outside the gene matches. The CDR3 DNA is TGTGCCAGCAGCCTCTCCGGGACTAGCGGGAGAAGTGAGCAGTTCTTC. It yields the protein CASSLSGTSGRSEQFF.

This clonotype was found a few times. The gene calls are TRBV5-1 and TRBJ1-2; D unclear. The CDR3 extends over 14 amino acids. Trimming took off 0 bases at V and 6 bases at J, with 12 bases between the two ends. The V gene's germline CDR1 is SGHRS and CDR2 YFSETQ. The CDR3 DNA sequence: TGCGCCAGCAGCTTGGGCAGTCCCGCGGATGGCTACACCTTC. It codes for CASSLGSPADGYTF.

The chain carries TRBV20-1 and TRBJ1-5; D remains unclear. The CDR3 contains 13 residues. Trimming took 4 bases from V and 3 from J, leaving 10 bases between them. CDR1 and CDR2 (germline): DFQATT, SNEGSKA (reference sequence). CDR3 sequence: CSANGRHNQPQHF. CDR3 sequence (DNA): TGCAGTGCTAACGGCAGACACAATCAGCCCCAGCATTTT.

The chain uses TRBV10-3 and TRBJ1-2, with D perhaps TRBD1 (5 bases). This CDR3 is 13 amino acids long. V lost 2 bases to trimming and J lost 4 bases, with 8 bases between them. Germline loops: CDR1 ENHRY, CDR2 SYGVKD. As DNA, the CDR3 is TGTGCCATCAGTGAGGACAGTTCCTATGGCTACACCTTC. Its protein product is CAISEDSSYGYTF.

The rearrangement joins TRBV3-1 to TRBJ1-5, with a tentative D call TRBD1 (5 bases). Germline V gene lookup returns CDR1 LGHDT and CDR2 YNNKEL (reference sequence). This CDR3 has 13 amino acids. The ends were cut back, 5 bases at V and 7 bases at J, with 12 bases in the middle. The chain's CDR3 is CASSASPGQPQHF. CDR3 DNA sequence: TGTGCCAGCAGCGCTTCCCCAGGGCAGCCCCAGCATTTT. Based on the CDR3 plus reference TRBV3-1 and TRBJ1-5, the full variable domain is DTAVSQTPKYLVTQMGNDKSIKCEQNLGHDTMYWYKQDSKKFLKIMFSYNNKELIINETVPNRFSPKSPDKAHLNLHINSLELGDSAVYFCASSASPGQPQHFGDGTRLSIL.

This chain links TRBV19 with TRBJ2-2, with TRBD2 matching 11 bases. Trimming took 6 bases from V and 3 from J; bases not matched to a gene: 15. This CDR3 spans 19 amino acids. The germline V gene encodes CDR1 LNHDA and CDR2 SQIVND (reference sequence). CDR3 in DNA: TGTGCCAGTAGCCTTCAACTAGCGGGAGTTATTGGCGACACCGGGGAGCTGTTTTTT. Translation: CASSLQLAGVIGDTGELFF.

The V call is TRBV5-1, the J call TRBJ2-1, with TRBD1 identical over 7 bases. J gave up 15 bases and V 4 bases, and 13 bases lay outside the gene matches. Germline CDR1 SGHRS, CDR2 YFSETQ. CDR3 length equals 13 residues. CDR3 region: CASSTGQAPTGFF. CDR3 sequence (DNA): TGCGCCAGCAGCACTGGACAGGCACCCACAGGGTTCTTC. Based on the CDR3 plus reference TRBV5-1 and TRBJ2-1, the full variable domain is KAGVTQTPRYLIKTRGQQVTLSCSPISGHRSVSWYQQTPGQGLQFLFEYFSETQRNKGNFPGRFSGRQFSNSRSEMNVSTLELGDSALYLCASSTGQAPTGFFGPGTRLTVL.

This clonotype was counted a few times. The chain recombines TRBV5-1 with TRBJ2-6; TRBD2 matches 12 bases. J lost 0 bases, V lost 4 bases, and 5 bases had no gene match. Germline V gene lookup returns CDR1 SGHRS and CDR2 YFSETQ. The CDR3 has 18 amino acids. The CDR3 sequence is CASSEGLAGNSGANVLTF. The CDR3 region has the DNA TGCGCCAGCAGCGAGGGACTAGCGGGCAACTCTGGGGCCAACGTCCTGACTTTC. Full variable domain (outside the CDR3, taken from reference TRBV5-1 and TRBJ2-6): KAGVTQTPRYLIKTRGQQVTLSCSPISGHRSVSWYQQTPGQGLQFLFEYFSETQRNKGNFPGRFSGRQFSNSRSEMNVSTLELGDSALYLCASSEGLAGNSGANVLTFGAGSRLTVL.

This clonotype has ten or more counts. The rearrangement joins TRBV29-1 to TRBJ2-7, with 9 positions matching TRBD1. V lost 2 bases, J lost 5 bases, and 7 bases stayed unmatched. Looked up from germline, CDR1 is SQVTM and CDR2 is ANQGSEA. This CDR3 comprises 14 residues. CDR3 in DNA: TGCAGCGTTGAAAAGGGACAGGGTGGGGACGAGCAGTACTTC. Translated, it gives CSVEKGQGGDEQYF.

V is TRBV20-1 and J is TRBJ2-3; D is unresolved. V was clipped by 3 bases and J by 1 base, with 8 bases between them. CDR3 size: 13 residues. Germline CDR1 reads DFQATT; CDR2 reads SNEGSKA (reference sequence). This chain's CDR3 is CSARDTGTDTQYF. The CDR3 bases are TGCAGTGCTAGGGATACGGGCACAGATACGCAGTATTTT.

This clonotype was counted a few times. V and J are TRBV7-2 and TRBJ2-6; D ambiguous. V shed 3 bases and J shed 3 bases, with 9 bases lying between them. The CDR3 loop spans 15 amino acids. Germline values: CDR1 SGHTA, CDR2 FQGNSA. The CDR3 loop is CASSFFPDGANVLTF. The CDR3 DNA sequence: TGTGCCAGCAGCTTTTTCCCGGATGGGGCCAACGTCCTGACTTTC.

This clonotype was seen only a few times. This chain connects TRBV5-1 to TRBJ2-1; either TRBD1 or TRBD2 may fit D (6 bases each). There are 13 residues in the CDR3. The V gene's germline CDR1 is SGHRS and CDR2 YFSETQ. V was cut by 7 bases and J by 7 bases, with 15 bases left in between. The CDR3 nucleotides are TGCGCCAGCTTTATTGAAGGGGGGAATGAGCAGTTCTTC. As protein: CASFIEGGNEQFF.